This TCR beta chain was identified during a study of metastatic and nonmetastatic thyroid tumors. Across the study: Peripheral blood and tumor or nodule samples from malignant and benign thyroid patients were compared.

This CDR3 has 16 residues. In germline, CDR1 is SGHAT, CDR2 FQDESV (reference sequence). The junction had 11 bases not matched to a gene; V was cut back by 5 bases and J by 2 bases. Thyroid surgery had not been preceded by any treatment in any patient. Of note for this clone: The antigen is not known.

Whole-study results and caveats: Significantly greater TCR beta diversity was reportedly found in malignant thyroid tumors than in benign nodules (in blood and tumor).

As handled by the study authors: A classifier for distant metastasis in papillary thyroid cancer was constructed using CDR3 differences observed across clinicopathological groups. TCRdb called clones again from the PCR reads with MiXCR. In this record, the V and J calls reflect TCRdb's handling and not the investigators' own analysis. The sample yields approximately 24,000 clones, 15% seen once. The source of this sequence is a female donor with papillary thyroid cancer or a benign thyroid nodule (not recorded which). Some clones in this sample may be carry-over from other donors' samples. The sample comprised blood. The chain links TRBV11-1 to TRBJ2-7; 8 bases line up with TRBD1. The chain's CDR3 is CASSASVTGATYEQYF. In DNA form, the CDR3 reads TGTGCCAGCAGCGCCTCCGTGACAGGGGCAACCTACGAGCAGTACTTC. The whole variable domain, remainder taken from reference TRBV11-1 and TRBJ2-7, is EAEVAQSPRYKITEKSQAVAFWCDPISGHATLYWYRQILGQGPELLVQFQDESVVDDSQLPKDRFSAERLKGVDSTLKIQPAELGDSAMYLCASSASVTGATYEQYFGPGTRLTVT.